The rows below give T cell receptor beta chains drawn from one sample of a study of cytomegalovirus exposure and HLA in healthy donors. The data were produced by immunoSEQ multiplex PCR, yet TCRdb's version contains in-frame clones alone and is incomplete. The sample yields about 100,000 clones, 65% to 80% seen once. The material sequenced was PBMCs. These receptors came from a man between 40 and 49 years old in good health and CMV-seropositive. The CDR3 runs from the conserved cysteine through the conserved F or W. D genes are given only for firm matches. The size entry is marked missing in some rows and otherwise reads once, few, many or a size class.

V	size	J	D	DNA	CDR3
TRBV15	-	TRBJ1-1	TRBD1	TGTGCCACCAGCAAAGACAGGGGGAACACTGAAGCTTTCTTT	CATSKDRGNTEAFF
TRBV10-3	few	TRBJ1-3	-	TGTGCCATCAGTGAAAGCGGCAGCGCCGGGAGAAACACCATATATTTT	CAISESGSAGRNTIYF
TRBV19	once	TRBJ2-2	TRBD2	TGTGCCAGTACCCCACTAGCGGGGGGGCCGGGGGAGCTGTTTTTT	CASTPLAGGPGELFF
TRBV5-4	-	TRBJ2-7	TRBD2	TGTGCCAGCCATGGGCCGGGGGGCGAGCAGTACTTC	CASHGPGGEQYF
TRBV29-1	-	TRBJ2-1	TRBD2	TGCAGCGTTGGTCCCAGCGGGGGATACAATGAGCAGTTCTTC	CSVGPSGGYNEQFF
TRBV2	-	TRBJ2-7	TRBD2	TGTGCCAGCACCGGCGGGAGTGCGTCCTACGAGCAGTACTTC	CASTGGSASYEQYF
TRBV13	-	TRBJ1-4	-	TGTGCCAGCAGCGTTCAACGACCGAGGGCTAATGAAAAACTGTTTTTT	CASSVQRPRANEKLFF
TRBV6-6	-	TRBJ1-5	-	TGTGCCAGCAGCTCACAGGGAAGCAATCAGCCCCAGCATTTT	CASSSQGSNQPQHF
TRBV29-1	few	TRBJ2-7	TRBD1	TGCAGCGTTGGGACAGGGGGCATACACGAGCAGTACTTC	CSVGTGGIHEQYF
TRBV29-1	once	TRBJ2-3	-	TGCAGCGTTTCCTCGAGCACAGATACGCAGTATTTT	CSVSSSTDTQYF
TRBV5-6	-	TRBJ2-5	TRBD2	TGTGCCAGCAGCTTGTTGACGGGCGGGGGGCAAGAGACCCAGTACTTC	CASSLLTGGGQETQYF
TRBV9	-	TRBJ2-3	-	TGTGCCAGCAGCTTTGACTCATCCACAGATACGCAGTATTTT	CASSFDSSTDTQYF
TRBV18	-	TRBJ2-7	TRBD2	TGTGCCAGCTCACCACTAGCTCTACGACTAGCGGGAGATGGGGAGCAGTACTTC	CASSPLALRLAGDGEQYF
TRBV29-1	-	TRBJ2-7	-	TGCAGCGTCGGGACTTACGAGCAGTACTTC	CSVGTYEQYF
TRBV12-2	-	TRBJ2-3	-	TGTGCAAGTCGTCCCAGGGATTTTAGCACAGATACGCAGTATTTT	CASRPRDFSTDTQYF
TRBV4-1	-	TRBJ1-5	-	TGCGCCAGCAGCCAAGTGGACATGGGGTTTTATAGCAATCAGCCCCAGCATTTT	CASSQVDMGFYSNQPQHF
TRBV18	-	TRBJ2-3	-	TGTGCCAGCTCACCAAAGAGGAGTCTCCTCACAGATACGCAGTATTTT	CASSPKRSLLTDTQYF
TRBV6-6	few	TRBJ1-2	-	TGTGCCACCACCGGGTCCGGGAGCTATGGCTACACCTTC	CATTGSGSYGYTF
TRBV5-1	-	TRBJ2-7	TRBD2	TGCGCCAGCAGCTTGAGCGGGGGATCCTACGGGCAGTACTTC	CASSLSGGSYGQYF
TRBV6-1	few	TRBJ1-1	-	TGTGCCAGCAGTGCGGCAGGGTGGCAAGCTTTCTTT	CASSAAGWQAFF
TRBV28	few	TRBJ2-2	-	TGTGCCAGCAGTTATACACCCGGGGGTATCGGGGAGCTGTTTTTT	CASSYTPGGIGELFF
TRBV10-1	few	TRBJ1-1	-	TGCGCCAGCAGTGAGTCGGACAGTCGCGGGGCTTTCTTT	CASSESDSRGAFF
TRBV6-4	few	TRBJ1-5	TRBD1	TGTGCCAGCAGTTACTCCCGGGACAGGGGATATAGCAATCAGCCCCAGCATTTT	CASSYSRDRGYSNQPQHF
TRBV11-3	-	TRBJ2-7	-	TGTGCCAGCAGCCCCGGAGGGAGCGAGCAGTACTTC	CASSPGGSEQYF
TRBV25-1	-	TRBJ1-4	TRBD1	TGTGCCAGCAGTACCGGGACAGGGCCTGCAACTAATGAAAAACTGTTTTTT	CASSTGTGPATNEKLFF
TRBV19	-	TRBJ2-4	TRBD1	TGTGCCAGTAGTCCCGGGACAGGGAACAAAAACATTCAGTACTTC	CASSPGTGNKNIQYF
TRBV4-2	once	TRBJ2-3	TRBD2	TGTGCCAGCAGCCTCTTAGCGGGAGATCGCACAGATACGCAGTATTTT	CASSLLAGDRTDTQYF
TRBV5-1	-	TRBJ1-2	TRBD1	TGCGCCAGCAGCTCGGGACAGGCCTATGGCTACACCTTC	CASSSGQAYGYTF
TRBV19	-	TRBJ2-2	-	TGTGCCAGTAGTCAGGGTAGGGAGCTGTTTTTT	CASSQGRELFF
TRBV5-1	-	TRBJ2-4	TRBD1	TGCGCCAGCAGCCAGGGACAGGGGGAGAGCATTCAGTACTTC	CASSQGQGESIQYF
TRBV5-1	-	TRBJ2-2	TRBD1	TGCGCCAGCAGCTTGGACAGGGGGAACACCGGGGAGCTGTTTTTT	CASSLDRGNTGELFF
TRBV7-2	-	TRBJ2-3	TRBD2	TGTGCCAGCAGCTCGGGGCGGGAGAGTTTGGATACGCAGTATTTT	CASSSGRESLDTQYF
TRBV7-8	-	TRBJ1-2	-	TGTGCCAGCAGCTTTAATAGCTATGGCTACACCTTC	CASSFNSYGYTF
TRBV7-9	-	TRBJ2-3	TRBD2	TGTTCCAGCAGCTTAGTCCCCAGCGGGGCTCGCACAGATACGCAGTATTTT	CSSSLVPSGARTDTQYF
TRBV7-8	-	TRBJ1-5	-	TGTGCCAGCAGCTTAGGACAGTCGAATCAGCCCCAGCATTTT	CASSLGQSNQPQHF
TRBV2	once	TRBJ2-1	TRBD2	TGTGCCGGCCCTGGGGGGGTTAGTGAGCAGTTCTTC	CAGPGGVSEQFF
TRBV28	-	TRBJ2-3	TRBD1	TGTGCCAGCAGCCTGACCCCGGGACAGGGCATAAGCACAGATACGCAGTATTTT	CASSLTPGQGISTDTQYF
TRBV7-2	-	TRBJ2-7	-	TGTGCCAGCAGCTTACAGGTCGGACAGAACGAGCAGTACTTC	CASSLQVGQNEQYF
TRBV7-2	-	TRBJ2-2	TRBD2	TGTGCCAGCAGCGTGACTAGCGGGAGTCCGGGGGAGCTGTTTTTT	CASSVTSGSPGELFF
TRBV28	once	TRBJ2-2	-	TGTGCCATCCTCGGTCGGGGGACGAACACCGGGGAGCTGTTTTTT	CAILGRGTNTGELFF
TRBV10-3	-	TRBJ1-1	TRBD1	TGTGCCATCAGTTTGGGGGGACAGAACTCTGAAGCTTTCTTT	CAISLGGQNSEAFF
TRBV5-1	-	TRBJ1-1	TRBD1	TGCGCCAGCAGCTTCTCAGGGGGAACTGAAGCTTTCTTT	CASSFSGGTEAFF
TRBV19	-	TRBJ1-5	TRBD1	TGTGCCAGTAGTCCGGAGGACAGGGGCGACAATCAGCCCCAGCATTTT	CASSPEDRGDNQPQHF
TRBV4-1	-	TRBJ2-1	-	TGCGCCAGCAGCCAAGGTTCGGGATCCCCGAGTTACAATGAGCAGTTCTTC	CASSQGSGSPSYNEQFF
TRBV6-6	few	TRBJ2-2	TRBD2	TGTGCCAGCGGACTAGCAGCCGGGGAGCTGTTTTTT	CASGLAAGELFF
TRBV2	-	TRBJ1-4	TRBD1	TGTGCCAGCAGTGAAGGAGAGGGACAGGGGGGGGAAAAACTGTTTTTT	CASSEGEGQGGEKLFF
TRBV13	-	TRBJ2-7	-	TGTGCCAGCAGCTTAGGGCAGGGCTACGAGCAGTACTTC	CASSLGQGYEQYF
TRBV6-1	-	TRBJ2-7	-	TGTGCCAGCAGGCCGACGGGGAGCTCCTACGAGCAGTACTTC	CASRPTGSSYEQYF